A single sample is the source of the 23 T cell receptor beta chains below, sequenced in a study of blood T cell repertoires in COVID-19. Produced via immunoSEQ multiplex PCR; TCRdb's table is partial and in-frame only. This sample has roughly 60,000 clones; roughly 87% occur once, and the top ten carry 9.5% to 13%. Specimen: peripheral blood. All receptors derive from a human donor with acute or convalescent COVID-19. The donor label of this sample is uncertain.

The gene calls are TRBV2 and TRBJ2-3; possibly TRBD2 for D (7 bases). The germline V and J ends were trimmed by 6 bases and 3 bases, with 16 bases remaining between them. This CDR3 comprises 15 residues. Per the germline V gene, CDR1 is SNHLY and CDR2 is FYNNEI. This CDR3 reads CASRDYGGPTDTQYF. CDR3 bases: TGTGCCAGCAGGGACTACGGGGGGCCGACAGATACGCAGTATTTT.

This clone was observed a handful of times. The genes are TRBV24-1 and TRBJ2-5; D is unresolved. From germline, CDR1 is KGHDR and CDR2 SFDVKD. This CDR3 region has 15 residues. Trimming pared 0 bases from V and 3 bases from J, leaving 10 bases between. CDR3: CATSDLTPTEETQYF. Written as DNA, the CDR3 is TGTGCCACCAGTGATTTGACTCCTACGGAAGAGACCCAGTACTTC.

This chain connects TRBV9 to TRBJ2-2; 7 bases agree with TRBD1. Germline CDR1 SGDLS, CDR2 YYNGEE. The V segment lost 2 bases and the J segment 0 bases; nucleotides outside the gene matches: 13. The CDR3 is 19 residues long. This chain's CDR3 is CASSVSRRTGAPNTGELFF. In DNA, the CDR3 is TGTGCCAGCAGCGTTAGCCGCCGTACAGGGGCGCCGAACACCGGGGAGCTGTTTTTT.

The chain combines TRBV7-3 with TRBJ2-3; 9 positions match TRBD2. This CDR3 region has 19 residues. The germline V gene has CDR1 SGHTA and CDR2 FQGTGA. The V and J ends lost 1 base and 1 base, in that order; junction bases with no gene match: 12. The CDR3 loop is CASSLKVQRGREGTDTQYF. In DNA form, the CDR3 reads TGTGCCAGCAGCTTAAAGGTCCAGCGCGGGAGGGAGGGCACAGATACGCAGTATTTT.

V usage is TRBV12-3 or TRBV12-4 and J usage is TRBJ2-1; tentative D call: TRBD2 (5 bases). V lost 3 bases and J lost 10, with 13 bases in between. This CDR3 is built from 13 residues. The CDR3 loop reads CASSFTRPQEQFF. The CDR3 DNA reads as TGTGCCAGCAGTTTCACTAGACCTCAGGAGCAGTTCTTC.

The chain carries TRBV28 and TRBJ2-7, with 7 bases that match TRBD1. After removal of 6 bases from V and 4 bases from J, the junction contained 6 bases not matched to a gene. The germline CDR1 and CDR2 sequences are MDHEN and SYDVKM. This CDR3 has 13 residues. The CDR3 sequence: CASSPGGQYEQYV. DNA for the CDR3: TGTGCCAGCAGCCCAGGGGGACAGTACGAGCAGTACGTC.

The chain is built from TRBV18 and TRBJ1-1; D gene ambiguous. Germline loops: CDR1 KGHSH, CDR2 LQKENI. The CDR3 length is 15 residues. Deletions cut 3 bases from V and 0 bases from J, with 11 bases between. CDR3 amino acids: CASSPPMGVNTEAFF. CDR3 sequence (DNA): TGTGCCAGCTCACCCCCGATGGGAGTGAACACTGAAGCTTTCTTT.

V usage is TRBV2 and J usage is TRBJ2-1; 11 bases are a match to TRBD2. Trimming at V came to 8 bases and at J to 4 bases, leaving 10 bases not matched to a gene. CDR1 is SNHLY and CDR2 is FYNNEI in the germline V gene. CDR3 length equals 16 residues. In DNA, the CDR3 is TGTGCCAGCGCAGGAGTAGCGGGAGGGCGTTACAATGAGCAGTTCTTC. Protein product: CASAGVAGGRYNEQFF. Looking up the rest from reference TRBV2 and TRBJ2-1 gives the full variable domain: EPEVTQTPSHQVTQMGQEVILRCVPISNHLYFYWYRQILGQKVEFLVSFYNNEISEKSEIFDDQFSVERPDGSNFTLKIRSTKLEDSAMYFCASAGVAGGRYNEQFFGPGTRLTVL.

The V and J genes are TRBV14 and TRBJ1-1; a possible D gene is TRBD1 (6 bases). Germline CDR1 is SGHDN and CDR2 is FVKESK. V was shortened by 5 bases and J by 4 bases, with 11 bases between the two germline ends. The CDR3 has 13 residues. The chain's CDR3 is CASSEQGFTEAFF. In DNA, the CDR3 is TGTGCCAGCAGCGAACAGGGTTTCACTGAAGCTTTCTTT.

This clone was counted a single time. In nucleotides, the CDR3 is TGCAGCGTTGATAGTCAGGGGGTATCGGAGACCCAGTACTTC. Translated: CSVDSQGVSETQYF. The chain has TRBV29-1 and TRBJ2-5; 7 bases line up with TRBD1. The CDR3 is 14 amino acids. Germline values: CDR1 SQVTM, CDR2 ANQGSEA. The ends lost 3 bases at V and 5 bases at J; junction bases unmatched: 9.

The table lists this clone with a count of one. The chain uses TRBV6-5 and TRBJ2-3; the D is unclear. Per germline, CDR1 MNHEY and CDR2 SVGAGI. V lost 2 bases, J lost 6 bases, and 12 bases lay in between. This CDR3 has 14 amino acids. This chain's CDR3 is CASSYVNRRDTQYF. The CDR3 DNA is TGTGCCAGCAGTTACGTGAATCGGCGGGATACGCAGTATTTT.

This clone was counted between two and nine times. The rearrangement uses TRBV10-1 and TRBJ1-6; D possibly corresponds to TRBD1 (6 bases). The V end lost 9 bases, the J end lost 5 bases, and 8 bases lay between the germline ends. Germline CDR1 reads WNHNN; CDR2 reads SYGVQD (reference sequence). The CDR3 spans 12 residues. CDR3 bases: TGCGCCAGTCGGGACAATAATTCACCCCTCCACTTT. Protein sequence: CASRDNNSPLHF.

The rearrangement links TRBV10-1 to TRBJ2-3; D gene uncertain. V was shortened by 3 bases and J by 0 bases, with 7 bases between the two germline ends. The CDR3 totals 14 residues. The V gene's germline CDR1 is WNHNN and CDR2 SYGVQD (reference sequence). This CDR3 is CASSDGQSTDTQYF. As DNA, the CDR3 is TGCGCCAGCAGTGATGGGCAAAGCACAGATACGCAGTATTTT.

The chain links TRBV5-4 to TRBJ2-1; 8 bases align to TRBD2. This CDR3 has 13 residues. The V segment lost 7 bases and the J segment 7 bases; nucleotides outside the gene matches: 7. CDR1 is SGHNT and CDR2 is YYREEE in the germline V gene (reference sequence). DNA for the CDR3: TGTGCCAGCTCCGGGGGGGGCCGGAATGAGCAGTTCTTC. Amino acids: CASSGGGRNEQFF.

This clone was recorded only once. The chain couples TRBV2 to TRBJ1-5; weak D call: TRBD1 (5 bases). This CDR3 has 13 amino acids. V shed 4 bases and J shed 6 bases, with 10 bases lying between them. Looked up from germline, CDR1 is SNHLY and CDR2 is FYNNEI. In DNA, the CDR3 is TGTGCCAGCAGTGCCCTGGGGGGTCAGCCCCAGCATTTT. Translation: CASSALGGQPQHF.

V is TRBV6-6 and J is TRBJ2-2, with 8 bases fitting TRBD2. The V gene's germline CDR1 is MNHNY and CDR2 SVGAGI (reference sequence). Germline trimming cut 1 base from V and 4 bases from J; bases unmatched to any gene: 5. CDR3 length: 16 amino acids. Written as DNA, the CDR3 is TGTGCCAGCAGTTACTTAGGACTAGCAGTCACCGGGGAGCTGTTTTTT. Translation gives CASSYLGLAVTGELFF.

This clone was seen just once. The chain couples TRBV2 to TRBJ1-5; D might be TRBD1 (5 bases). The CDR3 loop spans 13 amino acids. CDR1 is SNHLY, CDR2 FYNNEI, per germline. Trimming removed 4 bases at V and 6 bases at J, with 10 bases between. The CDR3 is CASSVDTFQPQHF. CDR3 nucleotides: TGTGCCAGCAGTGTGGACACATTTCAGCCCCAGCATTTT.

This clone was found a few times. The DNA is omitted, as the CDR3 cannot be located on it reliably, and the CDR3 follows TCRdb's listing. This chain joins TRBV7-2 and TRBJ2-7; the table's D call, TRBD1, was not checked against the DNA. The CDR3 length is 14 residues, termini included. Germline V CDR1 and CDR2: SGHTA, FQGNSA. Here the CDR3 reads CASSSSGQIYEQYF.

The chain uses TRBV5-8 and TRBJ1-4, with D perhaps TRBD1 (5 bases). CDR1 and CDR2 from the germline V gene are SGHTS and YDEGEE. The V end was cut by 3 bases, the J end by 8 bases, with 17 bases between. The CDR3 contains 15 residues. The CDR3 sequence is CASSSRTGSGEKLFF. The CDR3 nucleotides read TGTGCCAGCAGCTCCCGCACAGGTTCAGGGGAAAAACTGTTTTTT.

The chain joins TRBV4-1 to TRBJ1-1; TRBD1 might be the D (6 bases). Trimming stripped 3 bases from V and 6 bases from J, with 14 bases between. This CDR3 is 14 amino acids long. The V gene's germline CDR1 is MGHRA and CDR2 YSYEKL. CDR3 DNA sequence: TGCGCCAGCAGCCATGGCTCAGGGGTATCTGAAGCTTTCTTT. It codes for CASSHGSGVSEAFF.

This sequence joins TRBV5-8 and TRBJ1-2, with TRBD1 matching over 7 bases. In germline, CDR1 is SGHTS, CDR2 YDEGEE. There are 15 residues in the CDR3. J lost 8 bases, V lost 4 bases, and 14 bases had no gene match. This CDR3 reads CASSPDIQGLKGYTF. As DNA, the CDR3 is TGTGCCAGCAGCCCGGACATACAGGGGTTGAAAGGCTACACCTTC.

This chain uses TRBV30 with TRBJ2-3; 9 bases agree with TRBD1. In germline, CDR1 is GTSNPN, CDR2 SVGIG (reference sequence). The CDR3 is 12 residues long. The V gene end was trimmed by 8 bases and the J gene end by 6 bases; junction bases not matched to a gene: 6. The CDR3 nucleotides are TGTGCCCGGGGACAGGGAACGGATACGCAGTATTTT. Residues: CARGQGTDTQYF.

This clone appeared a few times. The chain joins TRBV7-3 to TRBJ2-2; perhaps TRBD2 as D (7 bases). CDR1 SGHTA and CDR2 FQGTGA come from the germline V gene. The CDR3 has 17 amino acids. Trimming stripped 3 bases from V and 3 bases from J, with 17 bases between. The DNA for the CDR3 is TGTGCCAGCAGCTTCGGTTGGCGGGGGCAACACACCGGGGAGCTGTTTTTT. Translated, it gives CASSFGWRGQHTGELFF.